Included here is one T cell receptor beta chain sequence, with context. Its cognate antigen has yet to be identified. No quality values exist for individual bases; no much larger clone is one base distant. This sample is drawn from a study of blood T cell repertoires in COVID-19 (dated by TCRdb to 2020 to 2021). In terms of the full investigation: The collaborator samples originated in the United States, Italy and Spain and spanned the acute and convalescent phases of COVID-19. The prospective study material was composed of cDNA or gDNA derived from T cells, B-cell-depleted T cells, or PBMCs. The dataset comprised deeply sampled blood TCRbeta repertoires from subjects exposed to, actively infected with, or recovered from COVID-19. A freely available public database, intended as a resource for researchers studying the immune response to SARS-CoV-2, is where the repertoires were released. The samples were drawn from two sources: the first 160 participants of the ongoing ImmuneRACE study, and 1,254 subjects contributed by 6 global collaborators. Nearly every sample came with metadata listing a de-identified subject ID, COVID-19 status, age in years and sex. Where HLA class I and class II types were available, the types were taken from metadata supplied by the sample provider, not from assay-based typing. On the study overall, not on this receptor specifically: Clinical and demographic metadata were provided uncurated, with the amount varying by source and participant.

Each collaborating institution followed its own protocols to collect whole blood in K2EDTA tubes. Collaborator samples were shipped for TCRbeta analysis as frozen whole blood, isolated PBMCs, or DNA extracted from either sample type. TCRbeta CDR3 regions were amplified from genomic DNA using the immunoSEQ Assay, a bias-controlled multiplex PCR. Regarding the original processing steps: Within the assay, amplification of reference gene primers was used to estimate how many nucleated cells each sample contained. To quantify the absolute abundance of each unique TCRbeta CDR3 rearrangement, sequence reads were collapsed and filtered. For each sample, productive Simpson clonality was calculated as the square root of Simpson's diversity index over productive rearrangements. The immuneACCESS repertoire file appears here via TCRdb, limited to in-frame rearrangements. These files lack a portion of the clones; in checked studies, under half of the deficit traces to unresolved V genes, and the cause of the others is not known. From that table come the V and J calls and clone size; the DNA was used to work out D and trimming. The sample table shows roughly 120,000 clones, and 70% to 90% are seen once. In total, the top ten clones hold around 5.1% of the sample.

From cysteine to phenylalanine, the CDR3 is 19 amino acids long. Only the CDR3 region is kept as DNA, spanning 57 bases read in frame from base 1. For CDR1 and CDR2, the germline V gene lists SGHAT and FQNNGV. Deletion took 5 bases off V and 0 bases off J, with a span of 20 bases between the germline ends. The sample consisted of peripheral blood. The receptor was derived from a human donor in a cohort sampled during active COVID-19. The chain is made from TRBV11-2 and TRBJ2-6, with a weak D call of TRBD1 (6 bases match). The CDR3 region has the sequence CASSIFDRSDGSGANVLTF. At the DNA level, the sequence is TGTGCCAGCAGCATATTTGACAGGTCCGATGGCTCTGGGGCCAACGTCCTGACTTTC.